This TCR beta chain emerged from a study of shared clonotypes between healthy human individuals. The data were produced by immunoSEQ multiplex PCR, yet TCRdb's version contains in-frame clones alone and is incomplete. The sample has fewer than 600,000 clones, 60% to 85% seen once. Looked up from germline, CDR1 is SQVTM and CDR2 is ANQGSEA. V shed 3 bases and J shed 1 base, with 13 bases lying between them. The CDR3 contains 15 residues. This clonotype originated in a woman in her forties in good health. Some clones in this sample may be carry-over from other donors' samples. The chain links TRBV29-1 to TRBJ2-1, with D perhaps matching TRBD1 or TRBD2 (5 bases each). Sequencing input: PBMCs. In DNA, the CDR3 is TGCAGCGTTGAGGGGGTGGAAGGGTCCTACAATGAGCAGTTCTTC. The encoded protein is CSVEGVEGSYNEQFF.